This T cell receptor (beta chain) was captured in a study of T cells in localized non-small cell lung cancer. Study results and caveats: Adjacent lung was found to contain a median approximately 60 of the top 100 tumor clones. Longer overall survival was seen with higher T cell density measured in blood. Uninvolved adjacent lung showed higher T cell clonality than tumor. Sequencing, confined to only one tumor region, leaves heterogeneity possible.

Note on this clone: Its target is not known.

The protocol was immunoSEQ multiplex PCR, while the TCRdb copy is restricted to in-frame clones and leaves out a portion. There are some 37,000 clones in the sample; 70% to 90% occur only once, and about 4% lies in the top ten. CDR3 size: 13 residues. The germline V gene encodes CDR1 SGHRS and CDR2 YFSETQ. After removal of 4 bases from V and 1 base from J, the junction contained 2 bases not matched to a gene. Sequenced here: peripheral blood, sampled before any cancer treatment. This clonotype was obtained from a man aged 18 to 50 with stage I lung adenocarcinoma. The V and J genes are TRBV5-1 and TRBJ2-7; 7 bases fit TRBD1. The CDR3 loop is CASSPDRSYEQYF. CDR3 in DNA: TGCGCCAGCAGCCCGGACAGGTCCTACGAGCAGTACTTC.